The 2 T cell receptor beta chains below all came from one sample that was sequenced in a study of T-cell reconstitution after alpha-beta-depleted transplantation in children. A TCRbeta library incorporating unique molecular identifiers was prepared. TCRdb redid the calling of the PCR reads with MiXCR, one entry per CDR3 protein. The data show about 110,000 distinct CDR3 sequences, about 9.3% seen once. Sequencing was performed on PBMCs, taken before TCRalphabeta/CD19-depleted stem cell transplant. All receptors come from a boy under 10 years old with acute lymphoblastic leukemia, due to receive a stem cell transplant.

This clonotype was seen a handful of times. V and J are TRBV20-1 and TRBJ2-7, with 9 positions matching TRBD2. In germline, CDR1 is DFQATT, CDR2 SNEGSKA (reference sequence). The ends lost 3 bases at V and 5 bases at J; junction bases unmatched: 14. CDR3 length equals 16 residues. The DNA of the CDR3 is TGCAGTGCTAGTACTCGCGGGAGGGCCCGAGGCCACGAGCAGTACTTC. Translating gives CSASTRGRARGHEQYF.

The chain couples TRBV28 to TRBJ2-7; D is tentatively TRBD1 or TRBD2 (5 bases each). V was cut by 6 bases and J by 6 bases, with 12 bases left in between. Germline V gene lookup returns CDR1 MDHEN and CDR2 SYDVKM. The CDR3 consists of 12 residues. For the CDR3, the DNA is TGTGCCAGCAGCACGGGGCTCGGCGAGCAGTACTTC. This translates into CASSTGLGEQYF.